This is a list of T cell receptor beta chains from one sample in a study of cytomegalovirus exposure and HLA in healthy donors. Using immunoSEQ multiplex PCR, the repertoire was profiled, and TCRdb retains in-frame clones only, with some absent. The sample lists some 120,000 clones, 77% occurring once. Source material: PBMCs. All receptors derive from a man aged 18-30 years in good health and CMV-seropositive. Both conserved end residues are part of each CDR3. Fields, in order: clone size, J gene, D gene, V gene, CDR3 DNA, CDR3 protein. The D gene is left open where the match is weak. Size values are once, few and many counts, or a class for expanded clones, and some rows have none.

size: few
J: TRBJ2-7
D: -
V: TRBV6-5
DNA: TGTGCCAGCAGTTTATATTACGAGCAGTACTTC
CDR3: CASSLYYEQYF

size: -
J: TRBJ2-3
D: -
V: TRBV5-5
DNA: TGTGCCAGCAGTTGGACTCCAAGAAGCACAGATACGCAGTATTTT
CDR3: CASSWTPRSTDTQYF

size: -
J: TRBJ1-1
D: -
V: TRBV11-2
DNA: TGTGCCAGCAGCTTATATGGGGGCGATAGGTACACTGAAGCTTTCTTT
CDR3: CASSLYGGDRYTEAFF

size: few
J: TRBJ1-6
D: -
V: TRBV4-1
DNA: TGCGCCAGCAGCCAAGAGAGTATGGGGGGGCGTCTCCACTTT
CDR3: CASSQESMGGRLHF

size: -
J: TRBJ1-1
D: -
V: TRBV4-1
DNA: TGCGCCAGCAGCCAAGAGGGAGTGAACACTGAAGCTTTCTTT
CDR3: CASSQEGVNTEAFF

size: few
J: TRBJ2-1
D: TRBD2
V: TRBV10-3
DNA: TGTGCCATAACACGTGGACTAGCGGCCGCGGGGAATGAGCAGTTCTTC
CDR3: CAITRGLAAAGNEQFF

size: -
J: TRBJ2-7
D: -
V: TRBV6-1
DNA: TGTGCCAGCAAGGAGGACGAGCAGTACTTC
CDR3: CASKEDEQYF

size: once
J: TRBJ2-5
D: TRBD1
V: TRBV30
DNA: TGTGCCTGGAGTGTCGGGACAGCGTACCAAGAGACCCAGTACTTC
CDR3: CAWSVGTAYQETQYF

size: -
J: TRBJ1-1
D: -
V: TRBV18
DNA: TGTGCCAGCTCACCGAACAGGGTGGCCACTGAAGCTTTCTTT
CDR3: CASSPNRVATEAFF

size: -
J: TRBJ2-7
D: -
V: TRBV27
DNA: TGTGCCAGCAGCGCGATTCCCGGGAACTACGAGCAGTACTTC
CDR3: CASSAIPGNYEQYF

size: -
J: TRBJ1-1
D: TRBD1
V: TRBV10-1
DNA: TGCGCCAGCAGTGCACAGGGGCTCGAAGCTTTCTTT
CDR3: CASSAQGLEAFF

size: -
J: TRBJ2-2
D: TRBD2
V: TRBV30
DNA: TGTGCCTGGAGTAGCCTAGCGGGACCCACCCCCACCGGGGAGCTGTTTTTT
CDR3: CAWSSLAGPTPTGELFF

size: -
J: TRBJ2-5
D: TRBD2
V: TRBV14
DNA: TGTGCCAGCAGCCTACCTAGCCGCCTAGCGGGAGGGCCGAGAGAGACCCAGTACTTC
CDR3: CASSLPSRLAGGPRETQYF

size: -
J: TRBJ1-1
D: -
V: TRBV25-1
DNA: TGTGCCAGCAGTGAATATACGGGAATAATCACTGAAGCTTTCTTT
CDR3: CASSEYTGIITEAFF

size: few
J: TRBJ1-1
D: -
V: TRBV11-2
DNA: TGTGCCAGCAGCCCTGGAAGGGGCCCGTACACTGAAGCTTTCTTT
CDR3: CASSPGRGPYTEAFF

size: -
J: TRBJ1-1
D: -
V: TRBV30
DNA: TGTGCCTGGAGGCAGCAGGTGAACACTGAAGCTTTCTTT
CDR3: CAWRQQVNTEAFF

size: few
J: TRBJ2-3
D: TRBD2
V: TRBV15
DNA: TGTGCCACCAGCAGGACTAGCGGGTCTAGCACAGATACGCAGTATTTT
CDR3: CATSRTSGSSTDTQYF

size: -
J: TRBJ2-2
D: -
V: TRBV30
DNA: TGTGCCTGGAGTAGGGAAGGGGGTTTGAGCACCGGGGAGCTGTTTTTT
CDR3: CAWSREGGLSTGELFF

size: -
J: TRBJ2-7
D: -
V: TRBV12-5
DNA: TGTGCTAGTGGTTTGTCACAGGGCTCCGAGCAGTACTTC
CDR3: CASGLSQGSEQYF

size: -
J: TRBJ2-7
D: TRBD2
V: TRBV7-2
DNA: TGTGCCAGCAGCTTAGTCCTAGCGGCTTACGAGCAGTACTTC
CDR3: CASSLVLAAYEQYF

size: -
J: TRBJ2-3
D: TRBD2
V: TRBV4-1
DNA: TGCGCCAGCAGCCTATCGGGGGGAGGTACAGATACGCAGTATTTT
CDR3: CASSLSGGGTDTQYF

size: -
J: TRBJ1-5
D: TRBD1
V: TRBV4-1
DNA: TGCGCCAGCAGCCAATGGACAGGTAGCAATCAGCCCCAGCATTTT
CDR3: CASSQWTGSNQPQHF

size: -
J: TRBJ1-4
D: -
V: TRBV6-5
DNA: TGTGCCAGCAGTTACTCAGAGCCTGATAATGAAAAACTGTTTTTT
CDR3: CASSYSEPDNEKLFF

size: -
J: TRBJ1-5
D: -
V: TRBV10-3
DNA: TGTGCCATCAGTGAGGGTCATTCGGTCAATCAGCCCCAGCATTTT
CDR3: CAISEGHSVNQPQHF

size: -
J: TRBJ2-1
D: -
V: TRBV29-1
DNA: TGCAGCGTTGACTTGGAGCCGCCCGATGAGCAGTTCTTC
CDR3: CSVDLEPPDEQFF

size: -
J: TRBJ2-7
D: TRBD1
V: TRBV4-2
DNA: TGTGCCAGCAGCCAAGCGAGACCGGGACAGGGGGCCTACGAGCAGTACTTC
CDR3: CASSQARPGQGAYEQYF